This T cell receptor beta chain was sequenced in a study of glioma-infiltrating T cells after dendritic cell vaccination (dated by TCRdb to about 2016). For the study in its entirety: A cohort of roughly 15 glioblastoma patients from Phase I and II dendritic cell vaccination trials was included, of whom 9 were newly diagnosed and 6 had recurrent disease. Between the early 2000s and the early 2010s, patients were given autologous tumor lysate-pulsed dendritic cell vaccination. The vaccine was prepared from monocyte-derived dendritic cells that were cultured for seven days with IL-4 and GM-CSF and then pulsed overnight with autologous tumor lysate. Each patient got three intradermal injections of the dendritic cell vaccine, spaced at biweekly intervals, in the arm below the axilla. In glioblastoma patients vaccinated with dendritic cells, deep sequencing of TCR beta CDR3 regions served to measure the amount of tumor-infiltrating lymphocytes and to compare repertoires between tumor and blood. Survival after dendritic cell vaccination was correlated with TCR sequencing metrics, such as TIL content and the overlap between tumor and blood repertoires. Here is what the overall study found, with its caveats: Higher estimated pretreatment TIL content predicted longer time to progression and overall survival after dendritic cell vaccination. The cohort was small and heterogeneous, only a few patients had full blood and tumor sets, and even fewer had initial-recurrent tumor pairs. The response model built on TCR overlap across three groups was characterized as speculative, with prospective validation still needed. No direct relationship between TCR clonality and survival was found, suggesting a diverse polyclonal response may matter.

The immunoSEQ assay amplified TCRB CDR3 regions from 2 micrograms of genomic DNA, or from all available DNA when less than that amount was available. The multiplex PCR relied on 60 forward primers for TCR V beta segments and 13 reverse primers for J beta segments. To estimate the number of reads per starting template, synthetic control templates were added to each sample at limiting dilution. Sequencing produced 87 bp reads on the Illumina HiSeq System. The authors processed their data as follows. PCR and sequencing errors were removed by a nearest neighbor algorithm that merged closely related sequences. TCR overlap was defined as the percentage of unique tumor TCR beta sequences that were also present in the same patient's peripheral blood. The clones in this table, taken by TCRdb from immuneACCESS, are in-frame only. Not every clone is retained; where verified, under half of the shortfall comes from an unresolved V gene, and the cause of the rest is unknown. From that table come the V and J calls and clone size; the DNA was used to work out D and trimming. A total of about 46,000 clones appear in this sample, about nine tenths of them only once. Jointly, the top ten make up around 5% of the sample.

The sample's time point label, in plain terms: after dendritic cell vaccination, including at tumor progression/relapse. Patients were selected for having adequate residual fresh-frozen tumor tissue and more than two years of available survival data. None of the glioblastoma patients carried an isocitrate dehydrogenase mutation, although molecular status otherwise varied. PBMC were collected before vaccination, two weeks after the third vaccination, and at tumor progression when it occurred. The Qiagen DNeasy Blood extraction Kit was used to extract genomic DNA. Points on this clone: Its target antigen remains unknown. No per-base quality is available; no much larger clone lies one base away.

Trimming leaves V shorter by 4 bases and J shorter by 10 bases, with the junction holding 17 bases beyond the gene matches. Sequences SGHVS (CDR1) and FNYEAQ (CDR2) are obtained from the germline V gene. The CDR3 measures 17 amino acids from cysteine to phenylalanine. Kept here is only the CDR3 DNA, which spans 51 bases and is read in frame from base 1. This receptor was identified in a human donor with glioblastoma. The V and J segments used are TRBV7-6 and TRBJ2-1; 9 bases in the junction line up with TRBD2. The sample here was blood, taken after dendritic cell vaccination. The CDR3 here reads CASSYLGIAGAITEQFF. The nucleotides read TGTGCCAGCAGCTACCTCGGGATAGCGGGGGCGATCACAGAGCAGTTCTTC.